This T cell receptor (beta chain) is from a study of cytomegalovirus exposure and HLA in healthy donors. In the PCR, 60 Vbeta and 13 Jbeta primers were used. This table comes from immunoSEQ multiplex PCR, and its TCRdb copy is limited to in-frame clones, with some not included. The table has around 120,000 clones, around two thirds seen once. V shed 4 bases, J shed 0 bases, and the junction held 7 bases outside the gene matches. The germline V gene has CDR1 SEHNR and CDR2 FQNEAQ (reference sequence). The CDR3 has 17 amino acids. Study outcomes and limitations: Among TCR sequences, most were rare, though some public TCRs appeared in many donors. An analysis that was carried out later associated 15,000 to 20,000 TCR beta sequences with HLA alleles at 0.05 false discovery rate. Productive rates of about 87% or about 30% were seen for most TCR beta V segments in an earlier analysis.

This clone has a single count. Antigen specificity is unknown. The chain uses TRBV7-9 and TRBJ2-1, with 9 bases matching TRBD2. Sequences were obtained from PBMCs. The TCR sequence derives from a woman aged 40 to 55 in good health and CMV-seropositive. CDR3 loop: CASSSWTSESSYNEQFF. Written as DNA, the CDR3 is TGTGCCAGCAGCTCCTGGACTAGCGAGAGCTCCTACAATGAGCAGTTCTTC.